This is a list of T cell receptor beta chains from one sample in a study of graft-versus-host responses after intestinal transplantation. Their target antigens are unknown. The assay was immunoSEQ multiplex PCR, and TCRdb's table has in-frame clones only and misses some. In the table there are tens of thousands of clones, 84% of which are singletons. The material sequenced was unstimulated CD4+ T cells sorted from spleen or lymph node cells, taken before transplant. Receptors originate from a human donor who was the organ donor for an intestinal transplant. The CDR3 runs from the conserved cysteine through the conserved F or W. D genes are given only for firm matches. Only part of the rows carry a size: once, few, many, or a class if the clone is expanded.

CDR3aa: CASSSAGNSPLHF
abundance: -
d_gene: -
v_gene: TRBV5-6

CDR3aa: CASSESGVLAADTQYF
abundance: -
d_gene: -
v_gene: TRBV10-1

CDR3aa: CASSEASGVPGNQPQHF
abundance: -
d_gene: -
v_gene: TRBV6-1

CDR3aa: CATSRSEGQTNSPLHF
abundance: once
d_gene: TRBD1
v_gene: TRBV15

CDR3aa: CASSLNPGQDGYTF
abundance: -
d_gene: -
v_gene: TRBV18

CDR3aa: CASSPQGGENIQYF
abundance: -
d_gene: -
v_gene: TRBV5-1

CDR3aa: CATSRDSSYNSPLHF
abundance: -
d_gene: -
v_gene: TRBV15

CDR3aa: CASRFGGTTGELFF
abundance: -
d_gene: TRBD2
v_gene: TRBV4-1

CDR3aa: CASSKVLGGAFF
abundance: -
d_gene: -
v_gene: TRBV21-1

CDR3aa: CASSLESGGGQPQHF
abundance: few
d_gene: -
v_gene: TRBV27

CDR3aa: CASSETGPNSPLHF
abundance: -
d_gene: -
v_gene: TRBV2

CDR3aa: CASSAPRRGHQETQYF
abundance: -
d_gene: -
v_gene: TRBV5-6

CDR3aa: CAWSGQGLPQYF
abundance: few
d_gene: -
v_gene: TRBV30

CDR3aa: CASSLAVDTQYF
abundance: -
d_gene: -
v_gene: TRBV11-2

CDR3aa: CASSLGREAFF
abundance: -
d_gene: -
v_gene: TRBV7-9

CDR3aa: CASSQDRGGQGFSGANVLTF
abundance: once
d_gene: TRBD1
v_gene: TRBV4-3

CDR3aa: CASSLGGQYGYTF
abundance: once
d_gene: TRBD1
v_gene: TRBV5-1

CDR3aa: CASSRQQGYGYTF
abundance: few
d_gene: -
v_gene: TRBV6-1

CDR3aa: CASSPGEFGNQPQHF
abundance: -
d_gene: -
v_gene: TRBV28